A selection of T cell receptor beta chains follows, all from one sample in a study of PD-1 blockade in mismatch repair-deficient tumors. Profiling relied on immunoSEQ multiplex PCR, and the TCRdb table lists in-frame clones only, not all of them. Found here are some 100,000 clones, 82% of them singletons; the top ten hold about 6.3%. Sequenced material: peripheral blood, taken roughly 36 weeks after starting pembrolizumab. Receptors were obtained from an adult with mismatch repair-deficient cancer. Each CDR3 is given with its conserved first and last residue.

V gene	J gene	CDR3 protein
TRBV18	TRBJ2-1	CASSPLSRSHEQFF
TRBV7-9	TRBJ1-1	CASSPQGASEAFF
TRBV4-1	TRBJ2-1	CASSHAGTSGRWYEQFF
TRBV27	TRBJ1-4	CASSSSRGGLKLFF
TRBV4-1	TRBJ2-1	CASSQDPLTYNEQFF
TRBV19	TRBJ1-1	CASTEVGSNTEAFF
TRBV14	TRBJ1-2	CASSQGYNRPGGYTF
TRBV19	TRBJ2-7	CASSIIAGAYEQYF
TRBV2	TRBJ2-3	CASPSGNTDTQYF
TRBV19	TRBJ1-1	CASSISGVWGTEAFF
TRBV11-2	TRBJ2-3	CASSPGLGYDTQYF
TRBV5-1	TRBJ2-6	CASSLVRDRGNNSGANVLTF
TRBV11-2	TRBJ2-1	CASSLTGAHNEQFF
TRBV18	TRBJ2-5	CASSTLAGEETQYF
TRBV7-9	TRBJ2-7	CASSQGWGSSYEQYF
TRBV19	TRBJ2-6	CASCSSSGANVLTF
TRBV9	TRBJ2-1	CASSPYEGVAGEQFF
TRBV28	TRBJ1-5	CASSLSPLQPQHF
TRBV19	TRBJ1-1	CASSARRSLEAFF
TRBV15	TRBJ2-5	CATSRDVETQYF
TRBV18	TRBJ2-5	CASSPGVQETQYF
TRBV7-2	TRBJ2-2	CASSWDRGVAGELFF
TRBV19	TRBJ1-1	CASSMGSGVYDTEAFF
TRBV6-5	TRBJ1-1	CASVRRGQAFF
TRBV29-1	TRBJ2-3	CSVGVGSTDTQYF
TRBV5-1	TRBJ1-1	CASSPRQTGQAFF
TRBV6-1	TRBJ2-7	CASSEGLGTRYEQYF
TRBV2	TRBJ2-1	CASRSGSGSYNEQFF
TRBV18	TRBJ2-7	CASSLLDRPYEQYF
TRBV18	TRBJ2-3	CASSPTDRAWRTDTQYF
TRBV27	TRBJ1-1	CASSPTGAAEAFF
TRBV12-5	TRBJ1-5	CASGWDKNSNQPQHF
TRBV27	TRBJ1-4	CASSSVTGQQNEKLFF
TRBV7-2	TRBJ1-4	CASSWTGVGEKLFF
TRBV15	TRBJ2-3	CATSRDRQGVADTQYF
TRBV5-1	TRBJ2-1	CASSLGSEYNEQFF
TRBV2	TRBJ2-5	CASSPPQGFRETQYF
TRBV7-6	TRBJ2-7	CASSDTGYSSYEQYF
TRBV11-2	TRBJ1-5	CASSLDGISNQPQHF
TRBV10-2	TRBJ2-7	CASRDRPRGSEQYF
TRBV5-6	TRBJ1-2	CASSPDIYEVFTF
TRBV5-1	TRBJ2-7	CASSLGPGASSYEQYF
TRBV9	TRBJ1-2	CASSPQAATYGYTF
TRBV19	TRBJ2-7	CASSWTGGSYEQYF
TRBV7-2	TRBJ1-3	CASSLSRGSGNTIYF
TRBV29-1	TRBJ2-5	CSVSSGSGSETQYF
TRBV5-1	TRBJ2-5	CASSPVPQETQYF
TRBV5-1	TRBJ2-6	CASRTRGTGGGSGANVLTF
TRBV29-1	TRBJ2-3	CSVPTGSDTQYF
TRBV19	TRBJ1-5	CASSIRGYSNQPQHF
TRBV11-3	TRBJ2-7	CASSLHGGYYEQYF
TRBV19	TRBJ1-1	CASSIAGGNTEAFF
TRBV6-4	TRBJ2-1	CASSDSGVGEQFF
TRBV13	TRBJ2-4	CASSSGGAGGPRNIQYF
TRBV7-9	TRBJ1-2	CASSSSSQGKFYGYTF
TRBV15	TRBJ1-5	CATSRDVVQPQHF
TRBV2	TRBJ2-1	CASRERTGSHNEQFF
TRBV7-6	TRBJ1-4	CASSLEGWQGNEKLFF
TRBV19	TRBJ2-7	CASSTSLAGGMHEQYF